Listed below are T cell receptor beta chains from one sample, sequenced in a study of PD-L1 blockade in urothelial cancer. Profiled with immunoSEQ multiplex PCR; TCRdb holds only in-frame clones, not every one. The sample yields about 72,000 clones, around 88% seen once. This specimen consisted of PBMCs, obtained around atezolizumab (anti-PD-L1) treatment. The receptors were sampled from a man aged 55 to 70 with urothelial cancer. Both conserved end residues are part of each CDR3.

v_gene,CDR3aa
TRBV5-4,CASSFPAGETQYF
TRBV30,CAWRTGGSTDTQYF
TRBV7-9,CASSLEDRERYTF
TRBV30,CAWSPGQGDQPQHF
TRBV10-3,CAISEEAQDEKLFF
TRBV20-1,CSAPGQGGYTF
TRBV19,CASSISRQGALSNYGYTF
TRBV7-9,CASFLGPKQGNTEAFF
TRBV28,CASSSREAVWDTEAFF
TRBV2,CASSLLGGATGELFF
TRBV7-8,CASSSSLIFQGRVNIQYF
TRBV7-3,CASSQGALNTEAFF
TRBV28,CAARGPHVSGNTIYF
TRBV18,CASSPGFGQGATENTGELFF
TRBV19,CASSTVAGGPQETQYF
TRBV6-1,CASSEEETSSPEWTGELFF